The source of this T cell receptor beta chain is a study of Graves' ophthalmopathy and Graves' hyperthyroidism. This clonotype was detected many times. The CDR3 covers 16 residues. Germline CDR1 DFQATT, CDR2 SNEGSKA (reference sequence). V lost 3 bases and J 0 bases, leaving 17 bases between the germline ends. Amplification of the TCR beta CDR3 regions used RNA transcripts (as template). First-round RT-PCR with HTBI primers preceded a second-round multiplex PCR. TCRdb passed the multiplex PCR reads through MiXCR, listing each CDR3 protein once. The data hold roughly 350,000 distinct CDR3 sequences, with about 18% observed a single time. Ineligible for inclusion were patients with other autoimmune diseases, uncontrolled infections, pregnancy or lactation.

The source material was peripheral blood. The origin of this receptor is an adult woman with stable Graves' hyperthyroidism. The rearrangement links TRBV20-1 to TRBJ1-1; tentatively, D is TRBD1 (5 bases). CDR3 nucleotides: TGCAGTGCTAGGGACGTCGGGGCAGGGATGAACACTGAAGCTTTCTTT. Residues: CSARDVGAGMNTEAFF.